The present TCR beta chain was sequenced within a study of identical twins. General study points: There were fewer insertions in abundant cord blood beta clonotypes, but memory repertoires showed no such pattern.

Donors were all healthy Caucasians. Unique molecular identifiers were in the cDNA, with template-switch universal primer binding. A single record per CDR3 protein comes from TCRdb applying MiXCR to the 5' RACE reads. The sample lists fewer than 250,000 distinct CDR3 sequences, 7.5% seen once, with less than 6.5% in the top ten. This clonotype was found many times. Its matching antigen is unknown. The same sample was also used in a study of yellow fever vaccine responses in identical twins.

The sample consisted of CD8+ T cells sorted from blood. The clonotype comes from a woman younger than 35 in good health.

CDR3 nucleotide sequence: TGTGCCACCAGCAGAGCCGGGGGATCTTATCAGCCCCAGCATTTT. Protein: CATSRAGGSYQPQHF. This chain uses TRBV15 with TRBJ1-5; D is possibly TRBD1 (5 bases). Per germline, CDR1 LNHNV and CDR2 YYDKDF (reference sequence). The CDR3 length is 15 residues. The germline V and J ends were trimmed by 1 base and 5 bases, with 12 bases remaining between them.